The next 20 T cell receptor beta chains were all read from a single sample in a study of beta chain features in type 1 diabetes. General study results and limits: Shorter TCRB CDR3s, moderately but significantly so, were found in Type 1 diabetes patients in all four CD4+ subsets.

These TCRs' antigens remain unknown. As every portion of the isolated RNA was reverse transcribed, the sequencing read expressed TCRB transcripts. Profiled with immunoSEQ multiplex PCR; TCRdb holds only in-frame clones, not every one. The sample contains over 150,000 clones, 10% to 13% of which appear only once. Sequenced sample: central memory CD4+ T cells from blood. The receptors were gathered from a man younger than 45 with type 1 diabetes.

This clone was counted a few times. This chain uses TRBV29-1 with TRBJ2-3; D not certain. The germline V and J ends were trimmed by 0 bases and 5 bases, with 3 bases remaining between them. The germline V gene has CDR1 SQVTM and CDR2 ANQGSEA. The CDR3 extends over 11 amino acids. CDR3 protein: CSVEDLDTQYF. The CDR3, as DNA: TGCAGCGTTGAAGACCTAGATACGCAGTATTTT.

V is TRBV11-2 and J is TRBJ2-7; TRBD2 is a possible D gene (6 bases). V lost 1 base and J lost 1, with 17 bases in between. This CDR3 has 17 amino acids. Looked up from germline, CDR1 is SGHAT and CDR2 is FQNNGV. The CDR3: CASSLGLTWGESYEQYF. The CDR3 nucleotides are TGTGCCAGCAGCTTAGGACTGACCTGGGGGGAATCCTACGAGCAGTACTTC.

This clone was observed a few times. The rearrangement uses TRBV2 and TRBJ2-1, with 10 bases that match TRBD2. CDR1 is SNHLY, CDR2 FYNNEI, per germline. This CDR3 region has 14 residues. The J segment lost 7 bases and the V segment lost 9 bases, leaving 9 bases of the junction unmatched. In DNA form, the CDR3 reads TGTGCCAGTTCCATTAGCGGGAGGAAGAATGAGCAGTTCTTC. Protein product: CASSISGRKNEQFF.

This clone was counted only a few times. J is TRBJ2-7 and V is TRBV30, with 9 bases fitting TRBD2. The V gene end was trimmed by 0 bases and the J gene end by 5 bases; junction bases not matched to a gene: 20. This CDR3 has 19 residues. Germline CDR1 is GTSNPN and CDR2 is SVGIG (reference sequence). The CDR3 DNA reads TGTGCCTGGAGTGTACTCGAGGGGACGGCGGGAGGGCCTAGGGACGAGCAGTACTTC. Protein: CAWSVLEGTAGGPRDEQYF.

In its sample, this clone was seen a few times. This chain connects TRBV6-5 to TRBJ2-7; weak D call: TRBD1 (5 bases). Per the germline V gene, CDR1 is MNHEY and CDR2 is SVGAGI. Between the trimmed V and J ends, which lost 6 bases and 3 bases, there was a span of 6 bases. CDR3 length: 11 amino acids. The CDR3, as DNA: TGTGCCAGCAGGGACAACTACGAGCAGTACTTC. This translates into CASRDNYEQYF.

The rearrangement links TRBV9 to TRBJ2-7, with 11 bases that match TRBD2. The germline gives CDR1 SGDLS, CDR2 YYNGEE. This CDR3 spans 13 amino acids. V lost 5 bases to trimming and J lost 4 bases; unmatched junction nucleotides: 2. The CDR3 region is CASSRLAGYEQYF. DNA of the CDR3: TGTGCCAGCAGTCGACTAGCGGGGTACGAGCAGTACTTC.

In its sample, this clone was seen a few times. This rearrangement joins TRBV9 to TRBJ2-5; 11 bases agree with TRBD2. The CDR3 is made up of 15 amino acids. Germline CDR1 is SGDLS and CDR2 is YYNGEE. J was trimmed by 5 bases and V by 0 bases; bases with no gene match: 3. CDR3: CASSVATSGSETQYF. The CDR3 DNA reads TGTGCCAGCAGCGTAGCTACTAGCGGGAGTGAGACCCAGTACTTC.

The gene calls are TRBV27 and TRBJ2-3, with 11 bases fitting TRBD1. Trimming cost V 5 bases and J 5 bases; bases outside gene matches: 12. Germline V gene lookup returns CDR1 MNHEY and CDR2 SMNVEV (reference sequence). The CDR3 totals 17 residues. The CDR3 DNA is TGTGCCAGCAGTCAAAGGCCGGGACAGGGGGTTAAAGATACGCAGTATTTT. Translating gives CASSQRPGQGVKDTQYF.

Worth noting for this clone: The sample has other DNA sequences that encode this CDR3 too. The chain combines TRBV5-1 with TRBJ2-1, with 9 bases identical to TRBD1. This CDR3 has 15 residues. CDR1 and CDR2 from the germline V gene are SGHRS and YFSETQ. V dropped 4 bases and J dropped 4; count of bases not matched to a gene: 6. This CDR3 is CASSPGQGSYNEQFF. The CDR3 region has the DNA TGCGCCAGCAGCCCGGGACAGGGTTCGTACAATGAGCAGTTCTTC. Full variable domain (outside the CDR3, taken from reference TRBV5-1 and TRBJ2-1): KAGVTQTPRYLIKTRGQQVTLSCSPISGHRSVSWYQQTPGQGLQFLFEYFSETQRNKGNFPGRFSGRQFSNSRSEMNVSTLELGDSALYLCASSPGQGSYNEQFFGPGTRLTVL.

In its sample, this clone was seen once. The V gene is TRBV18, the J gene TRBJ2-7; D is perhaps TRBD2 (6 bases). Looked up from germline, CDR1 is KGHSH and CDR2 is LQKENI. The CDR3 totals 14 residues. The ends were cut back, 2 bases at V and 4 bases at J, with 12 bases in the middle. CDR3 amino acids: CASSPVSGPYEQYF. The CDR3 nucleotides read TGTGCCAGCTCACCAGTTAGCGGACCTTACGAGCAGTACTTC. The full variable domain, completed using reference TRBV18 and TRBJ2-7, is NAGVMQNPRHLVRRRGQEARLRCSPMKGHSHVYWYRQLPEEGLKFMVYLQKENIIDESGMPKERFSAEFPKEGPSILRIQQVVRGDSAAYFCASSPVSGPYEQYFGPGTRLTVT.

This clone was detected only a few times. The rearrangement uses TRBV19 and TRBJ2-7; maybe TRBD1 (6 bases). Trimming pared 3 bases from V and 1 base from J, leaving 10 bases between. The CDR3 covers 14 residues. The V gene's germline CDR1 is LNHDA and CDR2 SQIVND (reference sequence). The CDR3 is CASSIQQGSYEQYF. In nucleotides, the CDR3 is TGTGCCAGTAGTATCCAACAGGGATCCTACGAGCAGTACTTC.

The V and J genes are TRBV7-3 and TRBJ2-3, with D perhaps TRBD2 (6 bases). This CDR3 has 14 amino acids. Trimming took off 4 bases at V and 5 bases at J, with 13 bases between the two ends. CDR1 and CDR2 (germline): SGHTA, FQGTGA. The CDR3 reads CASSSRDSRDTQYF. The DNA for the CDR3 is TGTGCCAGCAGCTCCAGGGACTCCCGAGATACGCAGTATTTT.

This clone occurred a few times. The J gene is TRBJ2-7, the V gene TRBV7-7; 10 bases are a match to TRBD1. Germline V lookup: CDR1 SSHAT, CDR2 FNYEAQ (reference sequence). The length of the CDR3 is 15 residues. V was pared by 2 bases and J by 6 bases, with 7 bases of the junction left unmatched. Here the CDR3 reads CASSLWAGQGSEQYF. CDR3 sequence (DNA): TGTGCCAGCAGCTTATGGGCGGGACAGGGGAGCGAGCAGTACTTC.

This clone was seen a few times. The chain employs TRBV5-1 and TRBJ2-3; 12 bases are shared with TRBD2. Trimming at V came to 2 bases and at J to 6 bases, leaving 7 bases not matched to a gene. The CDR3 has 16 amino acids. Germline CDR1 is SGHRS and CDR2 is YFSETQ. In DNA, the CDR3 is TGCGCCAGCAGCTTACGACTAGCGGGAGTTCTGGATACGCAGTATTTT. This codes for CASSLRLAGVLDTQYF.

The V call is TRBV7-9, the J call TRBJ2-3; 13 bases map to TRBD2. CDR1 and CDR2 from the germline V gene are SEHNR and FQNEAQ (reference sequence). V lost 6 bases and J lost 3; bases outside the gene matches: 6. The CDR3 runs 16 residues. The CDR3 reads CASRSKLAGGTDTQYF. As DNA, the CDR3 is TGTGCCAGCAGAAGTAAACTAGCGGGAGGGACAGATACGCAGTATTTT.

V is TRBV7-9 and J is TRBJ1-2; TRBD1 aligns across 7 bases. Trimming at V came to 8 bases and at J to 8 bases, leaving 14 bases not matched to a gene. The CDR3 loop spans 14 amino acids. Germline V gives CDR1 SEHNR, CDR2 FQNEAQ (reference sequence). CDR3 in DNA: TGTGCCAGCGGTTTTGGACAGGCCGCTCAAGGCTACACCTTC. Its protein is CASGFGQAAQGYTF.

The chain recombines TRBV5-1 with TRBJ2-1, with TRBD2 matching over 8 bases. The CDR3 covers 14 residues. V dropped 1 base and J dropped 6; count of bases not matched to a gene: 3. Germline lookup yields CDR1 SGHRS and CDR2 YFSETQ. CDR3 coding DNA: TGCGCCAGCAGCTTGACTAGCGGAGCCAATGAGCAGTTCTTC. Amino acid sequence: CASSLTSGANEQFF.

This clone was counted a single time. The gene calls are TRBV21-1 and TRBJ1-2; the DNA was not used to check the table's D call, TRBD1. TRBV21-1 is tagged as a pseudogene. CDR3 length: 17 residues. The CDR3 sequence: CASKIGLGQGARYGYTF. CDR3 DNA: TGTGCCAGCAAGATTGGGCTGGGGCAGGGGGCGCGTTATGGCTACACCTTC.

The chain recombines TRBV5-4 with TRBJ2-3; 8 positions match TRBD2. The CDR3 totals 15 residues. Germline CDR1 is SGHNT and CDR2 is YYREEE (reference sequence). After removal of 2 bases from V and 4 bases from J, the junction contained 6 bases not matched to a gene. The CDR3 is CASSFRAGESDTQYF. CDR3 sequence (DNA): TGTGCCAGCAGCTTCCGAGCGGGAGAATCAGATACGCAGTATTTT.

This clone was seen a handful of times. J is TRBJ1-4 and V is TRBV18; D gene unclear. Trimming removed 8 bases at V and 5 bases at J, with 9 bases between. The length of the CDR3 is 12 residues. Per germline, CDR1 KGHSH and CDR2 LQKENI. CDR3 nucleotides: TGTGCCAGCGGGCAGTCGAATGAAAAACTGTTTTTT. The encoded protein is CASGQSNEKLFF.